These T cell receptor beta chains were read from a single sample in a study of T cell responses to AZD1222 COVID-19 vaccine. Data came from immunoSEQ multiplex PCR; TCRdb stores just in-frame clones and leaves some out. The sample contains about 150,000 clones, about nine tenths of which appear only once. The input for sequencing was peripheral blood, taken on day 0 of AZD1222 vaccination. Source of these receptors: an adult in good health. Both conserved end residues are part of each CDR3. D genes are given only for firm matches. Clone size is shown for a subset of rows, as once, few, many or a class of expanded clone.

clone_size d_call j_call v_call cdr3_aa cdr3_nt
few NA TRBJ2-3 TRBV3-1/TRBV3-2 CASSQLGADTQYF TGTGCCAGCAGCCAACTGGGGGCAGATACGCAGTATTTT
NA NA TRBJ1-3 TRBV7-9 CASSFQTAGGGNTIYF TGTGCCAGCAGCTTCCAAACCGCAGGAGGTGGAAACACCATATATTTT
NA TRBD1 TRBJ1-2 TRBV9 CASSVEQGYGYTF TGTGCCAGCAGCGTAGAACAGGGGTATGGCTACACCTTC
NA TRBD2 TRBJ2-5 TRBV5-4 CASSLPSGGTQETQYF TGTGCCAGCAGCTTGCCCTCGGGGGGGACACAAGAGACCCAGTACTTC
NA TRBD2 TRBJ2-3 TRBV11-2 CASSSPLGGGASDTDTQYF TGTGCCAGCAGCTCACCCCTAGGCGGGGGGGCCTCCGACACAGATACGCAGTATTTT
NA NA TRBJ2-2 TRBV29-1 CSVVRPNTGELFF TGCAGCGTTGTAAGACCGAACACCGGGGAGCTGTTTTTT
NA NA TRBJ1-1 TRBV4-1 CASSPARAETEAFF TGCGCCAGCAGCCCAGCCAGAGCAGAAACTGAAGCTTTCTTT
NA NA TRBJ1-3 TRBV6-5 CANKLEGANTIYF TGTGCCAACAAGCTGGAAGGAGCAAACACCATATATTTT
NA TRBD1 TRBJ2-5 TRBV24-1 CATSDNTGVETQYF TGTGCCACCAGTGACAATACAGGGGTGGAGACCCAGTACTTC
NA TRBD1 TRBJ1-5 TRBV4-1 CASSQLPLQGGSQRAQHF TGCGCCAGCAGCCAACTCCCACTACAGGGGGGGAGTCAAAGGGCCCAGCATTTT
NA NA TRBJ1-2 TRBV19 CASSIAQTTTIYGYTF TGTGCCAGTAGTATAGCACAGACCACCACTATCTATGGCTACACCTTC
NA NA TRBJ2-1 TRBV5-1 CASSLSEYEQFF TGCGCCAGCAGCTTGTCAGAGTACGAGCAGTTCTTC
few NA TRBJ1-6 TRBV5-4 CASSLGGRQAGSPLHF TGTGCCAGCAGCTTGGGTGGGAGACAGGCGGGTTCACCCCTCCACTTT
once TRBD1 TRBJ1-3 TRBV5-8 CASSLPLQGWNTIYF TGTGCCAGCAGCTTGCCCCTACAGGGGTGGAACACCATATATTTT
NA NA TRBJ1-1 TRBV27 CASSLSRGRAAEAFF TGTGCCAGCAGTTTATCCCGGGGGCGGGCGGCTGAAGCTTTCTTT
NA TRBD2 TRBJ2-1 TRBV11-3 CASRMTSGGFNEQFF TGTGCCAGCAGGATGACTAGCGGGGGTTTCAATGAGCAGTTCTTC
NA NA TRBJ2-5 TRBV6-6 CASSYSQETQYF TGTGCCAGCAGTTACTCCCAAGAGACCCAGTACTTC
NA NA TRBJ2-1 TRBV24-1 CATSELGTGSYNEQFF TGTGCCACCAGTGAGTTGGGGACTGGGTCCTACAATGAGCAGTTCTTC